The clone carrying this T cell receptor beta chain has more than one count but fewer than ten. Its target is not known. Noted time point: persistent/refractory GD, antithyroid drugs over 5 years with positive TRAb. Preparation of the TCR library used RNA extracted from PBMCs. Arm-PCR with iRepertoire HTBI primers amplified the CDR3 regions for these TCR beta libraries. TCRdb reanalysed the multiplex PCR reads using MiXCR and keeps one entry per CDR3 protein. The data hold 250,000 to 300,000 distinct CDR3 sequences, with 22% observed a single time. The sample originates from a study of regulatory T cells in long-lasting Graves disease. Broader study findings: TRBV28, TRBJ1-2 and TRBJ2-5 were segments that persistent disease favored.

In germline, CDR1 is LGHDT, CDR2 YNNKEL (reference sequence). The CDR3 runs 15 residues. The source of this sequence is a female donor with Graves disease. The input for sequencing was peripheral blood mononuclear cells (PBMCs), taken when the disease was refractory, from a patient treated with antithyroid drugs. This sequence joins TRBV3-1 and TRBJ2-5; 9 bases fit TRBD1. The DNA matches TRBJ2-7 better at its end, which makes the J call doubtful. CDR3 in amino acids: CASSQDFGTGFEQYF. DNA of the CDR3: TGTGCCAGCAGCCAAGATTTTGGGACAGGGTTCGAGCAGTACTTC.